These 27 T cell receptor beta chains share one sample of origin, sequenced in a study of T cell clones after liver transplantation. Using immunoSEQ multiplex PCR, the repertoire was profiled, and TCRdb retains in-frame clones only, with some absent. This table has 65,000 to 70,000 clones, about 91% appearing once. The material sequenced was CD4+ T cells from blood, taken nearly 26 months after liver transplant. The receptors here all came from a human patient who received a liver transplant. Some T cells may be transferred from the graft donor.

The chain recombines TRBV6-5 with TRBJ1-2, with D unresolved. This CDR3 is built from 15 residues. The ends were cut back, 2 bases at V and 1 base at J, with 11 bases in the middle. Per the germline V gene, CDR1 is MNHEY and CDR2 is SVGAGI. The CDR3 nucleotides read TGTGCCAGCAGTTACGAGGGCCAAAGTAACTATGGCTACACCTTC. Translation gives CASSYEGQSNYGYTF.

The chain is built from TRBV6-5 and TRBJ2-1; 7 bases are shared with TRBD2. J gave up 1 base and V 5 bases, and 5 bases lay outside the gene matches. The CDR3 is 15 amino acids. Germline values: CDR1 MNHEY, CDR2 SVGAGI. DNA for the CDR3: TGTGCCAGCAGTCGGACTAGTGAGTCCTACAATGAGCAGTTCTTC. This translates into CASSRTSESYNEQFF.

CDR3 protein: CASGLVRQTFYEQYF. The CDR3, as DNA: TGTGCTAGTGGTTTGGTACGGCAGACCTTTTACGAGCAGTACTTC. V usage is TRBV12-5 and J usage is TRBJ2-7; no definite D call. Germline V gene data show CDR1 as LGHNT and CDR2 as FRNRAP. V was trimmed by 0 bases and J by 4 bases, leaving 13 bases between them. CDR3 length: 15 residues.

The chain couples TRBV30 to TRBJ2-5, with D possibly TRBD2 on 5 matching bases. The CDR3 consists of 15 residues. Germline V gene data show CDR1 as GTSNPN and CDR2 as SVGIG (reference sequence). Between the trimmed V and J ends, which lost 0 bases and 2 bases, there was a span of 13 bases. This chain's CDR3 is CAWSVGLAVQETQYF. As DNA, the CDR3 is TGTGCCTGGAGTGTCGGGCTAGCAGTACAAGAGACCCAGTACTTC.

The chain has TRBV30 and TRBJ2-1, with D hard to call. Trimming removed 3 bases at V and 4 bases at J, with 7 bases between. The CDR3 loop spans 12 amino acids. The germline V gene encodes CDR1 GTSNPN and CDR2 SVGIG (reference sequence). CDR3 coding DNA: TGTGCCTGGAGCCAGAATTACAATGAGCAGTTCTTC. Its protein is CAWSQNYNEQFF. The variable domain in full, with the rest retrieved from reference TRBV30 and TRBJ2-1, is SQTIHQWPATLVQPVGSPLSLECTVEGTSNPNLYWYRQAAGRGLQLLFYSVGIGQISSEVPQNLSASRPQDRQFILSSKKLLLSDSGFYLCAWSQNYNEQFFGPGTRLTVL.

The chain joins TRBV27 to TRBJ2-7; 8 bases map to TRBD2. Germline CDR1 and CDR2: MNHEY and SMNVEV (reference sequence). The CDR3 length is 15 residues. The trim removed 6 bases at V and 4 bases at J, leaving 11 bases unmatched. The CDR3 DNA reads TGTGCCAGCAGCCTTGGGGTAGCGGGACCATACGAGCAGTACTTC. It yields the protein CASSLGVAGPYEQYF.

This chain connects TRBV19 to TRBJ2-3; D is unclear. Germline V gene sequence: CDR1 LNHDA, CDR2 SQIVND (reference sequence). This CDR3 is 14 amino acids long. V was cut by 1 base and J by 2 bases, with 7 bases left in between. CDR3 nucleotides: TGTGCCAGTAGTATAGGACCAGACACAGATACGCAGTATTTT. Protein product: CASSIGPDTDTQYF. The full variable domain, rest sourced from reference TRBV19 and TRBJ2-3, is DGGITQSPKYLFRKEGQNVTLSCEQNLNHDAMYWYRQDPGQGLRLIYYSQIVNDFQKGDIAEGYSVSREKKESFPLTVTSAQKNPTAFYLCASSIGPDTDTQYFGPGTRLTVL.

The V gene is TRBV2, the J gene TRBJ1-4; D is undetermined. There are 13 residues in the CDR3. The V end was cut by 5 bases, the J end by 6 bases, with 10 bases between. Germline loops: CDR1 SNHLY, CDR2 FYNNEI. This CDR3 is CASSSASDEKLFF. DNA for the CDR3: TGTGCCAGCAGTTCCGCTTCCGATGAAAAACTGTTTTTT.

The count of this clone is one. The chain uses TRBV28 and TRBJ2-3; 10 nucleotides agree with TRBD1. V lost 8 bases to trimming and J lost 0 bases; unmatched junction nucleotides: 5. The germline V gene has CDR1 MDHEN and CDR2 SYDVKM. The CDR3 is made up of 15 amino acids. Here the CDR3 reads CASRLDRGSTDTQYF. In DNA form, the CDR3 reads TGTGCCAGCCGCCTGGACAGGGGGAGCACAGATACGCAGTATTTT.

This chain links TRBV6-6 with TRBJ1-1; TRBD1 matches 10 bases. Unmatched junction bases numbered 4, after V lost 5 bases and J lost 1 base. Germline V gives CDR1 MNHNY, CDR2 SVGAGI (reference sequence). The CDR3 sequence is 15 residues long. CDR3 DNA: TGTGCCAGCAGTGGGGGGACAGGGGCGAACACTGAAGCTTTCTTT. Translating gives CASSGGTGANTEAFF.

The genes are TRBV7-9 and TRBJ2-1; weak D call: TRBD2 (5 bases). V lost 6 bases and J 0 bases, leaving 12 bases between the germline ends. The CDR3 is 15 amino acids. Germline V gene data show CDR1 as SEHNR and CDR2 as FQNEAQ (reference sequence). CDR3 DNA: TGTGCCAGCAGACCGACCGGGGTCTCCTACAATGAGCAGTTCTTC. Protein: CASRPTGVSYNEQFF. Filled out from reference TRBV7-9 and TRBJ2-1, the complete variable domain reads DTGVSQNPRHKITKRGQNVTFRCDPISEHNRLYWYRQTLGQGPEFLTYFQNEAQLEKSRLLSDRFSAERPKGSFSTLEIQRTEQGDSAMYLCASRPTGVSYNEQFFGPGTRLTVL.

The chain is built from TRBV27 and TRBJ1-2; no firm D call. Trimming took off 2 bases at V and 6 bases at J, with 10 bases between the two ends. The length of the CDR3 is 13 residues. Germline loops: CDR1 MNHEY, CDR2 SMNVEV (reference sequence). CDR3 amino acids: CASSLSRGDGYTF. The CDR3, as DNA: TGTGCCAGCAGTTTAAGTCGGGGTGATGGCTACACCTTC.

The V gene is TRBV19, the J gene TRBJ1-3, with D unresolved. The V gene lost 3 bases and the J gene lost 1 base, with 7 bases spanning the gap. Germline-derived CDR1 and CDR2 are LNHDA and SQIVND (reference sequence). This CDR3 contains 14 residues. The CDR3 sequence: CASSIGQSGNTIYF. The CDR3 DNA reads TGTGCCAGTAGTATTGGGCAATCTGGAAACACCATATATTTT.

CDR3 in DNA: TGTGCCTGGAGACTCGGCGGTTACAATGAGCAGTTCTTC. Amino acids: CAWRLGGYNEQFF. The chain combines TRBV30 with TRBJ2-1, with D unresolved. V was clipped by 3 bases and J by 4 bases, with 10 bases between them. Germline loops: CDR1 GTSNPN, CDR2 SVGIG (reference sequence). The CDR3 totals 13 residues.

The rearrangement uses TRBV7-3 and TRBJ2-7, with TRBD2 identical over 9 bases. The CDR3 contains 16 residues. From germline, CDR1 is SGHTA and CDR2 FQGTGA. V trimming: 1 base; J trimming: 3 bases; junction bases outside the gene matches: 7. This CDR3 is CASSLIAGGLLYEQYF. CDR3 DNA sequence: TGTGCCAGCAGCTTAATTGCGGGAGGGCTCCTCTACGAGCAGTACTTC. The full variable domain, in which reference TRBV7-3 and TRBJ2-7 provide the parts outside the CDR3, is GAGVSQTPSNKVTEKGKYVELRCDPISGHTALYWYRQSLGQGPEFLIYFQGTGAADDSGLPNDRFFAVRPEGSVSTLKIQRTERGDSAVYLCASSLIAGGLLYEQYFGPGTRLTVT.

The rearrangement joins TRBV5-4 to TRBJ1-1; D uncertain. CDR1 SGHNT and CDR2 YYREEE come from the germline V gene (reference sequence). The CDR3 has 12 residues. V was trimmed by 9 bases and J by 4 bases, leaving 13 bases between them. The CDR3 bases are TGTGCCATACACGGACTGGGCACTGAAGCTTTCTTT. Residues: CAIHGLGTEAFF.

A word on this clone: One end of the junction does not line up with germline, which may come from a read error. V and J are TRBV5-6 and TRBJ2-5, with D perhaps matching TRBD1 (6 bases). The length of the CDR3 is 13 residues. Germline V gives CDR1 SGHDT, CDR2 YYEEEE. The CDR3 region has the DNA TGTGCCAGCACCTTGAGGGGGAACGGGACCCAGTACTTC. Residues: CASTLRGNGTQYF.

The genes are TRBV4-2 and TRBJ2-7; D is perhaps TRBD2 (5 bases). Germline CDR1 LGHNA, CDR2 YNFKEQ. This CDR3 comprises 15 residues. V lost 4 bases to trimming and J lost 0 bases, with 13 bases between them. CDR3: CASSPQGLLSYEQYF. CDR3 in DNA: TGTGCCAGCAGCCCTCAAGGACTCCTCTCCTACGAGCAGTACTTC.

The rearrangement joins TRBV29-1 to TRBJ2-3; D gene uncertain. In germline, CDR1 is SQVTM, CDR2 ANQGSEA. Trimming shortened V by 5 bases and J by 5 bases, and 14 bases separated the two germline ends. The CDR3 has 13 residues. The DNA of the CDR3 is TGCAGCGTTACCACCAACTTAAGAGATACGCAGTATTTT. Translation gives CSVTTNLRDTQYF.

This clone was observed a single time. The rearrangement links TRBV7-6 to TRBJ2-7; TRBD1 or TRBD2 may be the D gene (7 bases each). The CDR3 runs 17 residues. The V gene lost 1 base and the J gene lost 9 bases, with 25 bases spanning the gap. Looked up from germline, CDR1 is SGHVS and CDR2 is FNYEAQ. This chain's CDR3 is CASSLGGGGTTPTMQYF. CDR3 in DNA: TGTGCCAGCAGCTTAGGAGGGGGCGGGACTACCCCTACGATGCAGTACTTC.

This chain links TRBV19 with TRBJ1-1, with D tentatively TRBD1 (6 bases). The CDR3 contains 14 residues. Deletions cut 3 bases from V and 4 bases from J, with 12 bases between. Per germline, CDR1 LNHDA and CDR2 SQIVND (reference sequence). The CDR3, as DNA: TGTGCCAGTAGTATTGGGCAGGGGAGCACTGAAGCTTTCTTT. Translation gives CASSIGQGSTEAFF.

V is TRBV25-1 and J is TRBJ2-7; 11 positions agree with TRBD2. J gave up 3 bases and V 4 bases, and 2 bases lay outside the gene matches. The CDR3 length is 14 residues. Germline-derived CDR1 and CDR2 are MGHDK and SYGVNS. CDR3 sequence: CASSGTSGSYEQYF. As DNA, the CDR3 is TGTGCCAGCAGTGGCACTAGCGGGAGCTACGAGCAGTACTTC.

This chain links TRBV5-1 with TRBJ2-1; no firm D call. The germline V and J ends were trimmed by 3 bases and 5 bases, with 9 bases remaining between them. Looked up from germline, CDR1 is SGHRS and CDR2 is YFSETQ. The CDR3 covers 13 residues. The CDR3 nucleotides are TGCGCCAGCAGCTGGCCTTCGGACAATGAGCAGTTCTTC. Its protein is CASSWPSDNEQFF.

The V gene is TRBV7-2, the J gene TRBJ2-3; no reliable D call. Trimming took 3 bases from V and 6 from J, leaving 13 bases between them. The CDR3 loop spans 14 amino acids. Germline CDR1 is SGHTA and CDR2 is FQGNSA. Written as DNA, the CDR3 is TGTGCCAGCAGCTTTGGCCCCGCATCGGATACGCAGTATTTT. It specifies CASSFGPASDTQYF. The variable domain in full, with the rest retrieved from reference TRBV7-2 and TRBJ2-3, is GAGVSQSPSNKVTEKGKDVELRCDPISGHTALYWYRQSLGQGLEFLIYFQGNSAPDKSGLPSDRFSAERTGGSVSTLTIQRTQQEDSAVYLCASSFGPASDTQYFGPGTRLTVL.

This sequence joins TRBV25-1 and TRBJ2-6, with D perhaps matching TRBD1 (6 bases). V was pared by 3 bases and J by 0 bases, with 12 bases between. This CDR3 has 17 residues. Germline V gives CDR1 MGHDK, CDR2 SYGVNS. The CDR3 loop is CASSEGAQSSGANVLTF. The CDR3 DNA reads TGTGCCAGCAGTGAGGGGGCACAGAGCTCTGGGGCCAACGTCCTGACTTTC.

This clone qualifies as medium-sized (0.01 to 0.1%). This CDR3 reads CETTWGDEQYF. CDR3 DNA: TGTGAGACAACATGGGGCGACGAGCAGTACTTC. V gene TRBV6-1 combines with J gene TRBJ2-7; the D gene is possibly TRBD1 (5 bases). The CDR3 has 11 amino acids. Germline-derived CDR1 and CDR2 are MNHNS and SASEGT.

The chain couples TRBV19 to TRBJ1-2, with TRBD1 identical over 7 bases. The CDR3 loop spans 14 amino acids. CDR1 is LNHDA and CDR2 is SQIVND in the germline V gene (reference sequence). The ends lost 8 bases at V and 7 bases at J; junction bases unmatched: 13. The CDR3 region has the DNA TGTGCCAGTCGACCGACAGGGAAGCCGGCTGGCTACACCTTC. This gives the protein CASRPTGKPAGYTF.